This T cell receptor (beta chain) originates from a study of blood T cell repertoires in COVID-19. Study-wide background: COVID-19 samples from acute and convalescent phases originated in the United States, Italy and Spain. T cells, B-cell-depleted T cells, or PBMCs supplied cDNA or gDNA.

Clones were sequenced by immunoSEQ multiplex PCR, and TCRdb holds only the in-frame ones, with some missing. The data show about 120,000 clones, over 70% seen once. V lost 2 bases to trimming and J lost 4 bases, with 14 bases between them. The CDR3 runs to 16 residues. Per the germline V gene, CDR1 is MNHEY and CDR2 is SVGAGI. The V and J genes are TRBV6-5 and TRBJ2-2; D unresolved. The material sequenced was peripheral blood. The TCR sequence derives from a woman aged 45 to 65 with acute or convalescent COVID-19. CDR3 loop: CASSYDGVIGTGELFF. The CDR3, as DNA: TGTGCCAGCAGTTACGACGGAGTTATCGGCACCGGGGAGCTGTTTTTT.